Shown below are 3 T cell receptor beta chains from a single sample sequenced in a study of breast tumors, draining lymph nodes, adjacent tissues. One entry per CDR3 protein results from TCRdb running MiXCR on the multiplex PCR reads. Of about 21,000 distinct CDR3 sequences listed, 50% were seen once; the top ten hold roughly 8.3%. Sequenced input: breast tumor tissue. The receptors were sampled from a female donor with breast cancer. Some clones in this sample may be carry-over from other donors' samples.

The V gene is TRBV7-2, the J gene TRBJ2-7, with a weak D call TRBD2 (6 bases). V shed 5 bases and J shed 8 bases, with 16 bases lying between them. This CDR3 region has 13 residues. CDR1 is SGHTA and CDR2 is FQGNSA in the germline V gene. CDR3: CASSQVGSVKQYF. The CDR3 coding sequence is TGTGCCAGCAGCCAAGTCGGGAGCGTTAAGCAGTACTTC. Full variable domain (missing parts from reference TRBV7-2 and TRBJ2-7): GAGVSQSPSNKVTEKGKDVELRCDPISGHTALYWYRQSLGQGLEFLIYFQGNSAPDKSGLPSDRFSAERTGGSVSTLTIQRTQQEDSAVYLCASSQVGSVKQYFGPGTRLTVT.

This clonotype was counted at least ten times. This sequence joins TRBV6-1 and TRBJ1-2; 8 positions match TRBD1. The trim removed 6 bases at V and 4 bases at J, leaving 7 bases unmatched. Germline CDR1 and CDR2: MNHNS and SASEGT. CDR3 length: 14 amino acids. The CDR3 bases are TGTGCCAGCAGGGCTGGACAGGGTCCCTATGGCTACACCTTC. Translating it yields CASRAGQGPYGYTF.

This clonotype occurred many times. CDR3 amino acids: CAISDLQGPIQYF. The CDR3 DNA follows: TGTGCCATCAGTGACCTGCAGGGTCCCATTCAGTACTTC. The V and J genes are TRBV10-3 and TRBJ2-4; a weak D match, TRBD1 (5 bases). V dropped 3 bases and J dropped 9 bases, with 12 bases sitting between them. CDR1 is ENHRY and CDR2 is SYGVKD in the germline V gene. The CDR3 runs 13 residues.